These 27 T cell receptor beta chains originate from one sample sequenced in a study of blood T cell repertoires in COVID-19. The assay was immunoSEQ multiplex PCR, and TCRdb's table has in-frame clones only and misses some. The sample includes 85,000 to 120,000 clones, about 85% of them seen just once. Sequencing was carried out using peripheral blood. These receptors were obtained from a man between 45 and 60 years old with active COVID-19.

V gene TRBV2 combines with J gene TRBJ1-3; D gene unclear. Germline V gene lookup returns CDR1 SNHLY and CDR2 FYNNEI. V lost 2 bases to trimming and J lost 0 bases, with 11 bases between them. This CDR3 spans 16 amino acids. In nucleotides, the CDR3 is TGTGCCAGCAGTGAAAGTCCGCGGTTCTCTGGAAACACCATATATTTT. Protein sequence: CASSESPRFSGNTIYF.

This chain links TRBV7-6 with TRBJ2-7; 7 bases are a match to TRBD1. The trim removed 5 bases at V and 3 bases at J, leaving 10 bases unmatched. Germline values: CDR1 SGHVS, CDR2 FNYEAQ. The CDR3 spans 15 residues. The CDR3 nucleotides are TGTGCCAGCAGCCTGCTCCCGGGACAGAACTACGAGCAGTACTTC. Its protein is CASSLLPGQNYEQYF. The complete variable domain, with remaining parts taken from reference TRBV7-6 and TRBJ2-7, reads GAGVSQSPRYKVTKRGQDVALRCDPISGHVSLYWYRQALGQGPEFLTYFNYEAQQDKSGLPNDRFSAERPEGSISTLTIQRTEQRDSAMYRCASSLLPGQNYEQYFGPGTRLTVT.

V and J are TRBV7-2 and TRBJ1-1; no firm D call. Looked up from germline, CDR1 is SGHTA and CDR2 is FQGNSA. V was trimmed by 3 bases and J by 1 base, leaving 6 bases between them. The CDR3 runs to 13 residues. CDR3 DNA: TGTGCCAGCAGCTTGGCAAAGAACACTGAAGCTTTCTTT. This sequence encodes CASSLAKNTEAFF.

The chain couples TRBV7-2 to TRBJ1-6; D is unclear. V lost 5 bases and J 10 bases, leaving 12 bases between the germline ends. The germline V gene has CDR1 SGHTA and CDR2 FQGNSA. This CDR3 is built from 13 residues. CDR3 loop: CASSTAQESPLHF. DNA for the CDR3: TGTGCCAGCAGCACGGCCCAGGAATCACCCCTCCACTTT.

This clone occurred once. CDR3 amino acids: CASSYGIQGFEQYF. CDR3 nucleotide sequence: TGTGCCAGCAGTTACGGGATCCAGGGGTTCGAGCAGTACTTC. V usage is TRBV6-2 or TRBV6-3 and J usage is TRBJ2-7; TRBD1 is a possible D gene (6 bases). The CDR3 covers 14 residues. V was cut by 2 bases and J by 6 bases, with 14 bases left in between. CDR1 and CDR2 (germline): MNHEY, SVGEGT.

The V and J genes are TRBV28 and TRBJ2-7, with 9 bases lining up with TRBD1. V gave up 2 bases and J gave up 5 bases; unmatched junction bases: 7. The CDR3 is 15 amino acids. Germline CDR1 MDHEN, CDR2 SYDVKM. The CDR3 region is CASSLGGTGNHEQYF. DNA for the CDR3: TGTGCCAGCAGTTTAGGGGGGACAGGGAACCACGAGCAGTACTTC.

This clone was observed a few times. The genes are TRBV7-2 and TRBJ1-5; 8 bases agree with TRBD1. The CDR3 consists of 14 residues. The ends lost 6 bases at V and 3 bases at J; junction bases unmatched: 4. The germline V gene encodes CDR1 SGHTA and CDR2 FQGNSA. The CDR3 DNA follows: TGTGCCAGCAGTGGACAGGGTCTCAATCAGCCCCAGCATTTT. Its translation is CASSGQGLNQPQHF.

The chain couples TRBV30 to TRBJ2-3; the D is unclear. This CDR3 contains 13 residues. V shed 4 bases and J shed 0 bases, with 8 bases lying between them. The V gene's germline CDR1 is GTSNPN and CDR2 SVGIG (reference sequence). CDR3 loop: CAWIRSSTDTQYF. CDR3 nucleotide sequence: TGTGCCTGGATCCGGAGCAGCACAGATACGCAGTATTTT.

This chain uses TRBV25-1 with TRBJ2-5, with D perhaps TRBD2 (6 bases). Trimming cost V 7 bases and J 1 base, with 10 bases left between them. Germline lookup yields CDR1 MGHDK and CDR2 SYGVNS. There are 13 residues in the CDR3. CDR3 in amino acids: CASNAGGQETQYF. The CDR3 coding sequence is TGTGCCAGCAATGCCGGGGGCCAAGAGACCCAGTACTTC.

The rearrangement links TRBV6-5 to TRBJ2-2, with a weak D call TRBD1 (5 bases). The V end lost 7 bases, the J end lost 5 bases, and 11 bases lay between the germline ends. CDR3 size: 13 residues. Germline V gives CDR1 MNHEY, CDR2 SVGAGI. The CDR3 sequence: CASIAGWTGELFF. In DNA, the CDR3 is TGTGCCAGCATCGCAGGGTGGACCGGGGAGCTGTTTTTT.

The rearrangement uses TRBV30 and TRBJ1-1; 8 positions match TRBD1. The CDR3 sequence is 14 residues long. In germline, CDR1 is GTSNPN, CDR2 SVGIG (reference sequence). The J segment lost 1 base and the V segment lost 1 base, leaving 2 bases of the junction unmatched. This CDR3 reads CAWSADRGNTEAFF. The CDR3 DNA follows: TGTGCCTGGAGTGCCGACAGGGGGAACACTGAAGCTTTCTTT.

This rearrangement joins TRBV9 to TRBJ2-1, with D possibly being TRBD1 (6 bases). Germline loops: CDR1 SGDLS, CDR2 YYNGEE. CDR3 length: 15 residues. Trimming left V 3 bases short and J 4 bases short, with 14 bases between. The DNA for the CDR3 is TGTGCCAGCAGCGAAGCAGGGGAGCTATACAATGAGCAGTTCTTC. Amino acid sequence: CASSEAGELYNEQFF.

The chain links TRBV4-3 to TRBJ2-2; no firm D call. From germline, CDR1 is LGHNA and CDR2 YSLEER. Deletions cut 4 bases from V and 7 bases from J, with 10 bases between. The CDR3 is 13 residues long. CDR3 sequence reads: CASSPDSFGELFF. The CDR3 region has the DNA TGCGCCAGCAGCCCCGACTCCTTCGGGGAGCTGTTTTTT.

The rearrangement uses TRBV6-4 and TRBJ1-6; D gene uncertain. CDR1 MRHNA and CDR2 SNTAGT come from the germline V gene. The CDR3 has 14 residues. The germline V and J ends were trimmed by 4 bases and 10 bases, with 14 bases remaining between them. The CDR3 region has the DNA TGTGCCAGCAGTGCCGTTGTTTCACACTCACCCCTCCACTTT. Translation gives CASSAVVSHSPLHF.

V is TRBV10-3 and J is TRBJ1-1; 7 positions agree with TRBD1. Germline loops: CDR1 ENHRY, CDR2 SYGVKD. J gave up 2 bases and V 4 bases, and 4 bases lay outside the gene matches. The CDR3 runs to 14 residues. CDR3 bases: TGTGCCATCAGTGTAGGACAGGCTAACACTGAAGCTTTCTTT. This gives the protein CAISVGQANTEAFF.

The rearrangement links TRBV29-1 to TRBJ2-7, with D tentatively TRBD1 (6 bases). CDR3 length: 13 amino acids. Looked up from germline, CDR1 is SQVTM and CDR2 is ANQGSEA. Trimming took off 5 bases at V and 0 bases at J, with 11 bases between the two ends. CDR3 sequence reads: CSVTDRSSYEQYF. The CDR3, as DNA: TGCAGCGTTACGGACAGAAGCTCCTACGAGCAGTACTTC.

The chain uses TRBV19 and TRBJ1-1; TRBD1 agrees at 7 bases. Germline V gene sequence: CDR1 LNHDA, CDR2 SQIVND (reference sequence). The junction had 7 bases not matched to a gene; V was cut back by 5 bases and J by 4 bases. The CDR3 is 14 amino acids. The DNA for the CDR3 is TGTGCCAGTAGTTCCGTGGCAGGGGGCACTGAAGCTTTCTTT. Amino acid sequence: CASSSVAGGTEAFF.

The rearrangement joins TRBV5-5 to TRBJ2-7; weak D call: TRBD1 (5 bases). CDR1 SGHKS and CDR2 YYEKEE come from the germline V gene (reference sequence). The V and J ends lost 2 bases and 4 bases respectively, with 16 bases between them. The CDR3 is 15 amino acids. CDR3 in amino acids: CASSFGRVVGYEQYF. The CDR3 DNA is TGTGCCAGCAGCTTTGGCAGGGTGGTAGGGTACGAGCAGTACTTC.

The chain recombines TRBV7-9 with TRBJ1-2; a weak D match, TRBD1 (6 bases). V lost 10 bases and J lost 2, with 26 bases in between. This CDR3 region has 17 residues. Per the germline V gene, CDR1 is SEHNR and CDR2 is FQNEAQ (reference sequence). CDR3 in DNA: TGTGCCACTATGGAACACAGGGAAAGGGCTTTAAACTATGGCTACACCTTC. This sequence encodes CATMEHRERALNYGYTF.

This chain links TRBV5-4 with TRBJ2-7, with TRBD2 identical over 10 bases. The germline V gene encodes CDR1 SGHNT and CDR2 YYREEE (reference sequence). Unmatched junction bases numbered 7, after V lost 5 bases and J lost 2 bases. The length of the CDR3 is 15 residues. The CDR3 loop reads CASRRASGGAYEQYF. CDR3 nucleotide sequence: TGTGCCAGCAGGCGTGCCAGCGGGGGGGCCTACGAGCAGTACTTC.

The chain's CDR3 is CASSPTTPGGGGYTF. DNA of the CDR3: TGTGCCAGCTCACCGACCACGCCCGGGGGGGGTGGCTACACCTTC. This chain connects TRBV18 to TRBJ1-2; a weak D match, TRBD1 (5 bases). This CDR3 region has 15 residues. V gave up 3 bases and J gave up 7 bases, with 18 bases separating them. The V gene's germline CDR1 is KGHSH and CDR2 LQKENI.

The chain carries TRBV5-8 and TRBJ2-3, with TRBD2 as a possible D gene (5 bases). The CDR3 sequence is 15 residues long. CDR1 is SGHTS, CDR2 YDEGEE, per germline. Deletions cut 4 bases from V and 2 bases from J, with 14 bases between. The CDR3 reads CASSAFVGDTDTQYF. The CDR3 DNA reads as TGTGCCAGCAGCGCCTTCGTCGGGGACACAGATACGCAGTATTTT.

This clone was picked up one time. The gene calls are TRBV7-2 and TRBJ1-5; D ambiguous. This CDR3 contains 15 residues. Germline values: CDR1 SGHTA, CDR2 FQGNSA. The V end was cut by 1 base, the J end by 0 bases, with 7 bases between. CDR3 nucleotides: TGTGCCAGCAGCTTAGGTAGTCATAGCAATCAGCCCCAGCATTTT. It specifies CASSLGSHSNQPQHF.

CDR3 in DNA: TGTGCCAGCAGCTCCTCTAGCGCTCTAACGACCCAGTACTTC. This translates into CASSSSSALTTQYF. The chain links TRBV7-2 to TRBJ2-5; D perhaps matches TRBD2 (6 bases). The CDR3 has 14 amino acids. CDR1 and CDR2 from the germline V gene are SGHTA and FQGNSA. Trimming stripped 4 bases from V and 7 bases from J, with 16 bases between.

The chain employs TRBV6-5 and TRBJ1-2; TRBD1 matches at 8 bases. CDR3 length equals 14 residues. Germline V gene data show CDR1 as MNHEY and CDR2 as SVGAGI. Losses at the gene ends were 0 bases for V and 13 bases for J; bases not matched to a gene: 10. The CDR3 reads CASSYSTRGRPITF. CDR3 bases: TGTGCCAGCAGTTACTCCACCAGGGGGCGACCCATCACCTTC.

CDR3 in amino acids: CASSRQPHTEAFF. CDR3 in DNA: TGTGCCAGTAGCAGACAGCCACACACTGAAGCTTTCTTT. The V and J genes are TRBV19 and TRBJ1-1, with a tentative D call TRBD1 (5 bases). CDR3 length: 13 amino acids. Germline CDR1 LNHDA, CDR2 SQIVND (reference sequence). Trimming shortened V by 6 bases and J by 3 bases, and 11 bases separated the two germline ends.

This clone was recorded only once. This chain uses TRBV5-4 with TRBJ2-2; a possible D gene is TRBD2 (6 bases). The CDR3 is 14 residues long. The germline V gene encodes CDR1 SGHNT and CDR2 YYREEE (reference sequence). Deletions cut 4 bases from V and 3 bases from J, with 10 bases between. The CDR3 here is CASSPREYTGELFF. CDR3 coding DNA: TGTGCCAGCAGCCCACGGGAGTACACCGGGGAGCTGTTTTTT.